This TCR beta chain is drawn from a study of Tregs in tolerant kidney transplant recipients. This table comes from immunoSEQ multiplex PCR, and its TCRdb copy is limited to in-frame clones, with some not included. The sample records 50,000 to 55,000 clones, approximately 91% being singletons. The nonmyeloablative bone marrow transplants came from related graft donors, with transient mixed chimerism. Unstimulated regulatory T cells (CD4+CD25+CD127-), CD4+CD25- non-regulatory cells, CD4 and CD8 cells were FACS-sorted from thawed PBMCs. The study's findings and limits: Activated donor B cell expansion appeared to reveal the most relevant donor-specific TCRbeta repertoire.

From germline, CDR1 is MNHNY and CDR2 SVGAGI (reference sequence). J gave up 5 bases and V 5 bases, and 12 bases lay outside the gene matches. The CDR3 contains 16 residues. About this clone: Its antigen is currently unknown.

The chain is built from TRBV6-6 and TRBJ2-5; 9 bases fit TRBD1. Sequenced material: CD8+ T cells from blood (PBMCs), taken 24 months after the transplant. The sequence was obtained from a human patient who received a combined kidney and bone marrow transplant. The T cells may come from the graft donor. In nucleotides, the CDR3 is TGTGCCAGCAGTCTTGACCGGACAGGGGAGTATGAGACCCAGTACTTC. This sequence encodes CASSLDRTGEYETQYF.